This T cell receptor (beta chain) emerged from a study of cytomegalovirus exposure and HLA in healthy donors. Findings and caveats of the study: Sequencing depth roughly uniform across donors was assumed in presence/absence analyses. An analysis done earlier found most TCR beta V segments productive about 90% or about 30% of the time.

CDR3 size: 16 residues. Germline CDR1 and CDR2: MNHEY and SMNVEV (reference sequence). V shed 5 bases and J 3 bases; nucleotides not matched to a gene: 10. The primer mix had 60 Vbeta and 13 Jbeta primers. Some clones are missing from TCRdb's copy, which holds only in-frame ones; the method was immunoSEQ multiplex PCR. The sample shows 80,000 to 130,000 clones, around 82% of them seen only once. In the case of this clone: Its antigen is not identified.

The chain joins TRBV27 to TRBJ2-3, with 8 bases fitting TRBD2. The sequencing sample was made of PBMCs. This receptor was taken from a woman between 50 and 59 years old in good health and CMV-seropositive. CDR3 DNA: TGTGCCAGCAGTACCCTACTAGCGGTAAAAACAGATACGCAGTATTTT. This encodes CASSTLLAVKTDTQYF.